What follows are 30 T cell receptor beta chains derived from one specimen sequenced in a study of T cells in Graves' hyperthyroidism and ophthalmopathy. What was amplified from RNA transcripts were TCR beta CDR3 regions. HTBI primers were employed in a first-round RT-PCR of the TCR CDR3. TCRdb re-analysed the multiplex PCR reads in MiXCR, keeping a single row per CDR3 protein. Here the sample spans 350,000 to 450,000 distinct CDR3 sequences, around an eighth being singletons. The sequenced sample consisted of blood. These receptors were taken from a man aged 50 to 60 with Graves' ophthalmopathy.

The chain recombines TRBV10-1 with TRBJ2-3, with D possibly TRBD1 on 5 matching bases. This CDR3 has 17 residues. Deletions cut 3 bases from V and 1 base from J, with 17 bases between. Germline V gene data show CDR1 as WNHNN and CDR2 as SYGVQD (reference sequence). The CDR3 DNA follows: TGCGCCAGCAGTGACAACGCCAAAGGGGTCCGCACAGATACGCAGTATTTT. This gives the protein CASSDNAKGVRTDTQYF.

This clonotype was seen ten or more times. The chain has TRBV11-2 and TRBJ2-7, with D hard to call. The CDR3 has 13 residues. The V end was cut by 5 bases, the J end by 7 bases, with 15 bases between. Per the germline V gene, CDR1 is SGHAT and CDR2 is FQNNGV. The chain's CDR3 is CASSPPVWWEQYF. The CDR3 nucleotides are TGTGCCAGCAGCCCCCCCGTCTGGTGGGAGCAGTACTTC.

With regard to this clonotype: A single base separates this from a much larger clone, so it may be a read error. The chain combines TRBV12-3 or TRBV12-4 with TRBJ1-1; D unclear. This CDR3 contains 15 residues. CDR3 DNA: TGTGCCGGCAGTTTAGCTTGGCCTATGAACACTGAAGCTTTCTTT. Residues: CAGSLAWPMNTEAFF.

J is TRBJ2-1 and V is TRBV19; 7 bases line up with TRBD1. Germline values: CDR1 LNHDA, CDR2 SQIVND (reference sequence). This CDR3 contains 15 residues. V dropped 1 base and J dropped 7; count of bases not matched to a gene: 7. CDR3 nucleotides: TGTGCCAGTAGTATAGGCCTAGCCAGGGGGAATGAGCAGTTCTTC. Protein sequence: CASSIGLARGNEQFF.

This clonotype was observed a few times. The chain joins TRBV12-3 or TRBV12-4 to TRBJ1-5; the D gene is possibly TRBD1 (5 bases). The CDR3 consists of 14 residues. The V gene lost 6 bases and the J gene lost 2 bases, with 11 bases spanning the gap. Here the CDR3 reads CASSSIRGNQPQHF. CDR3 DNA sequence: TGTGCCAGCAGCTCAATCAGGGGCAATCAGCCCCAGCATTTT.

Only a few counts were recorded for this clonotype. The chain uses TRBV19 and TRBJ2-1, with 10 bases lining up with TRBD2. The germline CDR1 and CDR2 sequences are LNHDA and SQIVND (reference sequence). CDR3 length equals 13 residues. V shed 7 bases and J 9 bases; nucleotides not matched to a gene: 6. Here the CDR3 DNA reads TGTGCCAGTAAGACTAGCGGGTACCCTGAGCAGTTCTTC. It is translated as CASKTSGYPEQFF.

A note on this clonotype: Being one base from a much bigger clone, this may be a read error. Written as DNA, the CDR3 is TGTGCCATCAGTGATAGCGGGAGGGACTCCTACGAGCGGTACTTC. It encodes CAISDSGRDSYERYF. The chain combines TRBV3-1 with TRBJ2-7, with TRBD2 matching 11 bases. The CDR3 sequence is 15 residues long. Germline-derived CDR1 and CDR2 are LGHDT and YNNKEL (reference sequence).

The CDR3 region has the DNA TGTGCCAGCAGCGTCCGGGACAGGGGTCTGTTCACTGAAGCTTTCTTT. Translated, it gives CASSVRDRGLFTEAFF. The chain couples TRBV5-6 to TRBJ1-1; the match to TRBD1 covers 10 bases. V shed 4 bases, J shed 4 bases, and the junction held 10 bases outside the gene matches. This CDR3 has 16 residues. Per the germline V gene, CDR1 is SGHDT and CDR2 is YYEEEE.

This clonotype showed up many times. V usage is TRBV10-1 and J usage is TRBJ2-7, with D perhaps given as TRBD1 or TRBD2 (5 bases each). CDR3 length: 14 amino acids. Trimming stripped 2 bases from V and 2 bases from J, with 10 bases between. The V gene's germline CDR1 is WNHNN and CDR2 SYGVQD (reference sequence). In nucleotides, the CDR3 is TGCGCCAGCAGTGAGACTCGGGACGCCTACGAGCAGTACTTC. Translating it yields CASSETRDAYEQYF.

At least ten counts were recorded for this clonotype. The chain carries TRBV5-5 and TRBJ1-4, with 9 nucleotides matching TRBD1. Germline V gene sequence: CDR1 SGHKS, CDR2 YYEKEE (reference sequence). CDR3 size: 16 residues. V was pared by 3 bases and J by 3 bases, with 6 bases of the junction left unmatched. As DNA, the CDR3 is TGTGCCAGCAGCTCAGACAGGGGGGCATCTAATGAAAAACTGTTTTTT. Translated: CASSSDRGASNEKLFF.

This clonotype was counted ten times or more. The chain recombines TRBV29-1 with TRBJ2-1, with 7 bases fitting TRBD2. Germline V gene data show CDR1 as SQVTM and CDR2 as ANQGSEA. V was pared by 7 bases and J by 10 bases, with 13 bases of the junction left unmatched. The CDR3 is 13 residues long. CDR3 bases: TGCAGCGCTAACGCGGGAGCCTTACCCGAGCAGTTCTTC. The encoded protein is CSANAGALPEQFF.

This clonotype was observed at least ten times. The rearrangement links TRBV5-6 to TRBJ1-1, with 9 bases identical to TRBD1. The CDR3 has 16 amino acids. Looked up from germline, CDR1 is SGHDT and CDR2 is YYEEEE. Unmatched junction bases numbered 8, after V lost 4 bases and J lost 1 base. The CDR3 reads CASSALGQGKNTEAFF. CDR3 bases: TGTGCCAGCAGCGCCCTAGGACAGGGGAAGAACACTGAAGCTTTCTTT.

The CDR3 spells CASSLTGTGGNSPLHF. The DNA for the CDR3 is TGTGCCAGCAGTTTAACCGGGACAGGGGGGAATTCACCCCTCCACTTT. The V gene is TRBV12-3 or TRBV12-4, the J gene TRBJ1-6; TRBD1 matches 11 bases. The V segment lost 2 bases and the J segment 7 bases; nucleotides outside the gene matches: 4. This CDR3 contains 16 residues.

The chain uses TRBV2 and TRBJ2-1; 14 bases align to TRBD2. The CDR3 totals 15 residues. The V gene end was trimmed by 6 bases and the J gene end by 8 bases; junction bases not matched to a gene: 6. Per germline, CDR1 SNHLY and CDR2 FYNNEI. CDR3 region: CASRTSGRAEDEQFF. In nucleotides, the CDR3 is TGTGCCAGCAGGACTAGCGGGAGGGCCGAGGATGAGCAGTTCTTC.

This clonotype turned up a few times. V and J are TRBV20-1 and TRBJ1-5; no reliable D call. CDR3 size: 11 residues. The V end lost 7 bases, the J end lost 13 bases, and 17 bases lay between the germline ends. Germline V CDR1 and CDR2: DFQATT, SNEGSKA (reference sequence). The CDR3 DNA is TGCAGTGTTCCACAGAGAGCGGTGCAGCATTTT. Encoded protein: CSVPQRAVQHF.

This chain's CDR3 is CASSLSKQSYGYTF. The CDR3 DNA follows: TGTGCCAGCAGTTTATCGAAACAGTCTTATGGCTACACCTTC. The rearrangement links TRBV27 to TRBJ1-2; no firm D call. This CDR3 spans 14 amino acids. The germline V gene has CDR1 MNHEY and CDR2 SMNVEV (reference sequence). With 0 bases removed from V and 5 bases from J, the gap between germline ends came to 10 bases.

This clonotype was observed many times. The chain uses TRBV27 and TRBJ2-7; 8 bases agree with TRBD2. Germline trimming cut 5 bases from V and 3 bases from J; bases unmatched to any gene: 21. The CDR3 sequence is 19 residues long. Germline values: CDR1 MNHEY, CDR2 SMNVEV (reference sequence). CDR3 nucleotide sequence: TGTGCCAGCAGTCCCTCCGGGACTAGAGTTCTGGTTCAAGACTACGAGCAGTACTTC. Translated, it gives CASSPSGTRVLVQDYEQYF.

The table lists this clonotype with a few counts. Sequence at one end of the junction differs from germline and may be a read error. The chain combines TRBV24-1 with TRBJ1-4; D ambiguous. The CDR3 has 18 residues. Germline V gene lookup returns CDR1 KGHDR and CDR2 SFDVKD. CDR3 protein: CATRLPGPLSPTNEELFF. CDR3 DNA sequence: TGTGCCACCAGGCTACCTGGACCCCTTTCCCCAACTAATGAAGAACTGTTTTTT.

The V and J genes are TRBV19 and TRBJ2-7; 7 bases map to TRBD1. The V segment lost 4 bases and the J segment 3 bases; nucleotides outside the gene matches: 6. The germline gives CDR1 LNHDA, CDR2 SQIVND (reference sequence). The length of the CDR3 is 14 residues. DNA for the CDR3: TGTGCCAGTAGTAGTCCGGGACAGAGCTACGAGCAGTACTTC. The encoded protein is CASSSPGQSYEQYF.

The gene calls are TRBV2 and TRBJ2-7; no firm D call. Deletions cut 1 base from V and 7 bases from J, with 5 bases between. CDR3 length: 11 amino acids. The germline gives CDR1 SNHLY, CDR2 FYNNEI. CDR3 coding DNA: TGTGCCAGCAGTGAAGTTATTGAGCAGTACTTC. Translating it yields CASSEVIEQYF.

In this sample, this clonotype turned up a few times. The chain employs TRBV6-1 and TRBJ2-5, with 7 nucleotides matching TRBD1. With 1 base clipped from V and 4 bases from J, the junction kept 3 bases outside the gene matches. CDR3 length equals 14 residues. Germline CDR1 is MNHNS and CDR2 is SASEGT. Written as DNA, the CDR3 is TGTGCCAGCAGTGAAGTCACAGGGGCAGAGACCCAGTACTTC. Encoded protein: CASSEVTGAETQYF.

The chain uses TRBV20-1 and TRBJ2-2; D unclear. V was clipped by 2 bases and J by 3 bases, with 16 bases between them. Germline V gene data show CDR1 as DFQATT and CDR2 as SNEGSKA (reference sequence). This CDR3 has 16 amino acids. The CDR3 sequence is CSARPLGGADTGELFF. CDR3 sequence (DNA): TGCAGTGCTAGACCCTTAGGCGGAGCAGACACCGGGGAGCTGTTTTTT.

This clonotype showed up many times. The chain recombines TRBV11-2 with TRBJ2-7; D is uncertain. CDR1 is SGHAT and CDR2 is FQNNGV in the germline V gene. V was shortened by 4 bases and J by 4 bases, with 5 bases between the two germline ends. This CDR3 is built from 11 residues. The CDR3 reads CASSYGYEQYF. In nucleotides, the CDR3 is TGTGCCAGCAGCTACGGATACGAGCAGTACTTC.

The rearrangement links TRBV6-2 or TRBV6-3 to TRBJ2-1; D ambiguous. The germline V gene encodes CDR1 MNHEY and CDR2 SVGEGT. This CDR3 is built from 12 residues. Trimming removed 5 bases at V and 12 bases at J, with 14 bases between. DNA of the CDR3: TGTGCCAGCAGTACGACGGCGCCAGGGCAGTTCTTC. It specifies CASSTTAPGQFF.

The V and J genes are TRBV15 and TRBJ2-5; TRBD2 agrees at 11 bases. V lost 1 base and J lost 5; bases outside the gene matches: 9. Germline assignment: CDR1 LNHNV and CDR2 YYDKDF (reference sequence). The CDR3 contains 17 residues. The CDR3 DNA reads TGTGCCACCAGCAGAGGTCCCTTAGCGGGAGGGACTGAGACCCAGTACTTC. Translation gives CATSRGPLAGGTETQYF.

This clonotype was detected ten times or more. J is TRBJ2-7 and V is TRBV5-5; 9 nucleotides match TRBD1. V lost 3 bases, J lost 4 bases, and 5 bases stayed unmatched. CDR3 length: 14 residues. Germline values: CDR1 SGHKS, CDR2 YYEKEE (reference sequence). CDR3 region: CASSWTGEPYEQYF. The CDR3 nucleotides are TGTGCCAGCAGCTGGACAGGGGAGCCTTACGAGCAGTACTTC. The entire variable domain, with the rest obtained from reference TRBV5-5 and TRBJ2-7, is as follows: DAGVTQSPTHLIKTRGQQVTLRCSPISGHKSVSWYQQVLGQGPQFIFQYYEKEERGRGNFPDRFSARQFPNYSSELNVNALLLGDSALYLCASSWTGEPYEQYFGPGTRLTVT.

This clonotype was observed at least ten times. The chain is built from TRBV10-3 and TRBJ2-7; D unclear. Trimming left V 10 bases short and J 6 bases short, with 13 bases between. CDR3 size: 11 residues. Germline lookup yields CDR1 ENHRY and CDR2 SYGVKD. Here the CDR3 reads CATLSFSEQYF. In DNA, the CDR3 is TGTGCCACCTTAAGTTTTTCCGAGCAGTACTTC.

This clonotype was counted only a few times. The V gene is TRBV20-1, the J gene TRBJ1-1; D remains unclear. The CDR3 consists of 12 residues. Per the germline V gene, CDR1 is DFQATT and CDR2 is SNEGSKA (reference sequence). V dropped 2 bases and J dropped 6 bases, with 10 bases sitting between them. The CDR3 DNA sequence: TGCAGTGCTAGATACCCCGGGGCTGAAGCTTTCTTT. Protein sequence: CSARYPGAEAFF.

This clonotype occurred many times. CDR3 region: CASSLGWREGRYEQYF. The DNA of the CDR3 is TGCGCCAGCAGCTTGGGCTGGCGGGAGGGCCGGTACGAGCAGTACTTC. The V and J genes are TRBV5-1 and TRBJ2-7; 9 nucleotides agree with TRBD2. The CDR3 loop spans 16 amino acids. The junction had 8 bases not matched to a gene; V was cut back by 0 bases and J by 4 bases. The germline V gene encodes CDR1 SGHRS and CDR2 YFSETQ.

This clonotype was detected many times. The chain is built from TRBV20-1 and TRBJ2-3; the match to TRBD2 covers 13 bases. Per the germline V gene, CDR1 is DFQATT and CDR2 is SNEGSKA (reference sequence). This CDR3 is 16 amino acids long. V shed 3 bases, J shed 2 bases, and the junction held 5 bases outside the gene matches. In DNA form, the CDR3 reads TGCAGTGCTAGGGGGGGGACTAGCGGGAACACAGATACGCAGTATTTT. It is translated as CSARGGTSGNTDTQYF.